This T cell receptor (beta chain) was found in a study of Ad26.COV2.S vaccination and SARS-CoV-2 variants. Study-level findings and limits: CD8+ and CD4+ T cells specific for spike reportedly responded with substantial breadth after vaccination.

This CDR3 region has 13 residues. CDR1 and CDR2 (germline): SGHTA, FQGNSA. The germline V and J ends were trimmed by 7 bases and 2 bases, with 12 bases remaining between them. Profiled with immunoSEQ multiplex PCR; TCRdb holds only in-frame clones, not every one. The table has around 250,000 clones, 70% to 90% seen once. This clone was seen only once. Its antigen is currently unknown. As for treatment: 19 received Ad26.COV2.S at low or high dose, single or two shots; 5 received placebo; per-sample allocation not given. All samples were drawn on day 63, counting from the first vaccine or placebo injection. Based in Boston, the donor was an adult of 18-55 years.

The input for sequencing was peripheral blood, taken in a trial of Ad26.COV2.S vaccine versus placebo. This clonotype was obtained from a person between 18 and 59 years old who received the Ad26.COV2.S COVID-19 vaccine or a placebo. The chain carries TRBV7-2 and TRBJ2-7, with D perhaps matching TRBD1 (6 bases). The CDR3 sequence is CASTQGSAYEQYF. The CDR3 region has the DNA TGTGCCAGCACCCAGGGGAGCGCCTACGAGCAGTACTTC. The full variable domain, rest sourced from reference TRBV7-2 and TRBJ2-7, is GAGVSQSPSNKVTEKGKDVELRCDPISGHTALYWYRQSLGQGLEFLIYFQGNSAPDKSGLPSDRFSAERTGGSVSTLTIQRTQQEDSAVYLCASTQGSAYEQYFGPGTRLTVT.